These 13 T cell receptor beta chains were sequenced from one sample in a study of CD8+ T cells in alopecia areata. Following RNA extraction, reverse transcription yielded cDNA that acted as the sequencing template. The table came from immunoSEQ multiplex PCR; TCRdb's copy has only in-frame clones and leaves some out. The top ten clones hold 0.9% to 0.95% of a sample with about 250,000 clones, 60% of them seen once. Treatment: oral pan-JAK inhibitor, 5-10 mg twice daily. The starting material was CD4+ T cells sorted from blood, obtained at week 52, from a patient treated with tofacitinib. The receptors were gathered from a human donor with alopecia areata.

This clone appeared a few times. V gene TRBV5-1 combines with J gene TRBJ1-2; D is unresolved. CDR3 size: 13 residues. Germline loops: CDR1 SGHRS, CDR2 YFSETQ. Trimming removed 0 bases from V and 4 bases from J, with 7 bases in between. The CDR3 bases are TGCGCCAGCAGCTTGGGAGTGAGCTATGGCTACACCTTC. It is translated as CASSLGVSYGYTF.

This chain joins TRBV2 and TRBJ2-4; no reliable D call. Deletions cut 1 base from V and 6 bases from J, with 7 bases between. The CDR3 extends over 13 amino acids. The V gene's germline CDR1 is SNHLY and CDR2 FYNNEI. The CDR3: CASSEGTGNIQYF. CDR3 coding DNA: TGTGCCAGCAGTGAAGGGACGGGAAACATTCAGTACTTC.

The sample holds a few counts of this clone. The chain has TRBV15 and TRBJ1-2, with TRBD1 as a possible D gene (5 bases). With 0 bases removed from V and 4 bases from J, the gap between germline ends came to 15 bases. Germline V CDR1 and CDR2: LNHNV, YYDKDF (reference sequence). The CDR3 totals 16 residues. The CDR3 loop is CATSRDPTGNLYGYTF. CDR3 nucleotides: TGTGCCACCAGCAGAGATCCTACAGGAAACCTCTATGGCTACACCTTC. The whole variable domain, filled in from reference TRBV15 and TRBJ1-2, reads DAMVIQNPRYQVTQFGKPVTLSCSQTLNHNVMYWYQQKSSQAPKLLFHYYDKDFNNEADTPDNFQSRRPNTSFCFLDIRSPGLGDTAMYLCATSRDPTGNLYGYTFGSGTRLTVV.

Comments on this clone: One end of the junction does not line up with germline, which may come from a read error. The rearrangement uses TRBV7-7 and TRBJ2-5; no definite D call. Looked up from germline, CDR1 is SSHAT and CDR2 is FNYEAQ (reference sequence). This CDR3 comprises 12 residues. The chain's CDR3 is CASSPLRETQYF. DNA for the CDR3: TGTGCTAGCAGCCCGCTGCGGGAGACCCAGTACTTC.

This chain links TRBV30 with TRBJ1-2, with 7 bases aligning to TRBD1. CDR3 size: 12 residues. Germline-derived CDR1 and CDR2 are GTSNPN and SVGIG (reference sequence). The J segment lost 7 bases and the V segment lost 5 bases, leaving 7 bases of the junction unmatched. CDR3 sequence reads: CAWADRRRGYTF. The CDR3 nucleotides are TGTGCCTGGGCGGACAGGCGGCGTGGCTACACCTTC.

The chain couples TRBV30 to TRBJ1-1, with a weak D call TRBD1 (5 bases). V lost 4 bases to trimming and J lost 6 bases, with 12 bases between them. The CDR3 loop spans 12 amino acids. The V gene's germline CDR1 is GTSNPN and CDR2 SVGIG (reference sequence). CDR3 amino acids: CAWNQGVAEAFF. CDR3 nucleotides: TGTGCCTGGAACCAAGGGGTCGCTGAAGCTTTCTTT.

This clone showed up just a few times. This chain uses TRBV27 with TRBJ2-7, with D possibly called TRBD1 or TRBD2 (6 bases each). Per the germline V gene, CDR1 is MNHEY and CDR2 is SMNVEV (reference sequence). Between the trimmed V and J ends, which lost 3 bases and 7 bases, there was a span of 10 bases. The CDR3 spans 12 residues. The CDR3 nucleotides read TGTGCCAGCAGTTTCCAGGGGAGGGAGCAGTACTTC. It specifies CASSFQGREQYF.

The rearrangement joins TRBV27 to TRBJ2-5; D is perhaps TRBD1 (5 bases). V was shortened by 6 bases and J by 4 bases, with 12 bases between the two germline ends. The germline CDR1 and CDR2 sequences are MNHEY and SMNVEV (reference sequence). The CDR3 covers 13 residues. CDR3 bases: TGTGCCAGCAGCCCAACAAGGGGAGAGACCCAGTACTTC. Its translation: CASSPTRGETQYF.

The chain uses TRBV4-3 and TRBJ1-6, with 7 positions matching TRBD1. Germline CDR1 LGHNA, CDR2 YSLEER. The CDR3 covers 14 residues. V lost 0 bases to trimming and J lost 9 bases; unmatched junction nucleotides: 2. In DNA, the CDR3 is TGCGCCAGCAGCCAAGATGACAGGGCTTCACCCCTCCACTTT. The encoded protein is CASSQDDRASPLHF.

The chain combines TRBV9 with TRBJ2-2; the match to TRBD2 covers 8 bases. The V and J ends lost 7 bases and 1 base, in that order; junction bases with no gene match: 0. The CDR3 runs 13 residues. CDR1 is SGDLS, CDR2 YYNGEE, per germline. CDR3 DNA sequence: TGTGCCAGCCGGGAGGGGAACACCGGGGAGCTGTTTTTT. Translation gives CASREGNTGELFF.

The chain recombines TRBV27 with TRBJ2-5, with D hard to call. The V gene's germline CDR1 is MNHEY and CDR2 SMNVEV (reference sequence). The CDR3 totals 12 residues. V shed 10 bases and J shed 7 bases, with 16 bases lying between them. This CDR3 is CATRDLVGTQYF. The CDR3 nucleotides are TGTGCCACCCGCGATCTGGTCGGGACCCAGTACTTC.

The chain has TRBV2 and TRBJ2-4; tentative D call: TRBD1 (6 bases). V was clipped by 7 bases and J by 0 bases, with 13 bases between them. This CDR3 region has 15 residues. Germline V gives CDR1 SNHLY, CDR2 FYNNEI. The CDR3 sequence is CASTARTAAKNIQYF. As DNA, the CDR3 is TGTGCCAGCACCGCTCGGACAGCAGCCAAAAACATTCAGTACTTC.

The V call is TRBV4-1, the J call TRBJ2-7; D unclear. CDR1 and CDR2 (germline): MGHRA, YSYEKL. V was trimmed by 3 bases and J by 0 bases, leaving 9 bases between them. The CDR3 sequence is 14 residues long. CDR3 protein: CASSHPLSSYEQYF. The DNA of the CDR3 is TGCGCCAGCAGCCATCCCCTTAGCTCCTACGAGCAGTACTTC.